This T cell receptor beta chain was recorded in a study of blood T cell repertoires in COVID-19. Study at large: The samples span acute and convalescent COVID-19 from the United States, Italy and Spain. Sources were T cells, B-cell-depleted T cells, or PBMCs; the material itself was cDNA or gDNA.

In the source study's methods: Amplification with reference gene primers provided the estimates of nucleated cell counts. Sequencing was performed with immunoSEQ multiplex PCR; in TCRdb, only in-frame clones are kept and a portion is missing. That table is the source of V, J and clone size, and D and trimming were worked out from the DNA. Of 400,000 to 500,000 clones detected, 86% appear once; the ten largest clones hold over 1.1%. The CDR3 loop spans 15 amino acids. V dropped 1 base and J dropped 4 bases, with 13 bases sitting between them. The V gene's germline CDR1 is SGHAT and CDR2 FQDESV (reference sequence).

The TCR originated in a woman aged 25 to 39 with active or convalescent COVID-19. This chain links TRBV11-1 with TRBJ1-1; D unclear. The specimen was peripheral blood. In DNA, the CDR3 is TGTGCCAGCAGCTTAGAACCCGGGGATGTCACTGAAGCTTTCTTT. Translating it yields CASSLEPGDVTEAFF.